A selection of T cell receptor beta chains follows, all from one sample in a study of radiotherapy plus CTLA-4 blockade in lung cancer. Libraries were prepared by immunoSEQ multiplex PCR; TCRdb keeps only in-frame clonotypes and omits some of them. The sample includes around 91,000 clones, 85% to 90% of them seen just once. The source was peripheral blood, collected from a patient treated with radiotherapy plus ipilimumab. Every receptor here comes from a human donor with non-small cell lung cancer that progressed on radiotherapy plus ipilimumab. The CDR3 runs from the conserved cysteine through the conserved F or W. Each record gives: clone size, D gene, CDR3 length, J gene, V gene, CDR3 protein, CDR3 DNA. D genes are given only for firm matches. Clone size appears in some rows only: once, few, many, or a class for an expanded clone.

abundance: few; d_gene: -; len: 14; j_gene: TRBJ2-7; v_gene: TRBV19; CDR3aa: CASSIAGYAYEQYF; CDR3nt: TGTGCCAGTAGTATTGCGGGGTATGCGTACGAGCAGTACTTC
abundance: -; d_gene: TRBD1; len: 14; j_gene: TRBJ1-2; v_gene: TRBV2; CDR3aa: CASTRPTGEDGYTF; CDR3nt: TGTGCCAGCACTCGACCGACAGGGGAGGATGGCTACACCTTC
abundance: -; d_gene: -; len: 14; j_gene: TRBJ2-5; v_gene: TRBV4-2; CDR3aa: CASSQESWGETQYF; CDR3nt: TGTGCCAGCAGCCAAGAAAGCTGGGGAGAGACCCAGTACTTC
abundance: -; d_gene: -; len: 15; j_gene: TRBJ1-5; v_gene: TRBV4-1; CDR3aa: CASSHPTPGRQPQHF; CDR3nt: TGCGCCAGCAGCCACCCCACCCCAGGGCGTCAGCCCCAGCATTTT
abundance: -; d_gene: -; len: 13; j_gene: TRBJ2-6; v_gene: TRBV5-1; CDR3aa: CASSFSGANVLTF; CDR3nt: TGCGCCAGCAGCTTCTCTGGGGCCAACGTCCTGACTTTC
abundance: -; d_gene: TRBD2; len: 18; j_gene: TRBJ2-3; v_gene: TRBV30; CDR3aa: CAWSWPAGGFRRADTQYF; CDR3nt: TGTGCCTGGAGTTGGCCAGCGGGAGGATTCCGCCGGGCAGATACGCAGTATTTT
abundance: -; d_gene: -; len: 14; j_gene: TRBJ1-5; v_gene: TRBV2; CDR3aa: CASKLGPTNQPQHF; CDR3nt: TGTGCCAGCAAGTTGGGACCTACAAATCAGCCCCAGCATTTT
abundance: -; d_gene: -; len: 13; j_gene: TRBJ2-7; v_gene: TRBV6-5; CDR3aa: CASKRRGYYEQYF; CDR3nt: TGTGCCAGCAAGAGGCGGGGCTACTACGAGCAGTACTTC
abundance: -; d_gene: TRBD2; len: 15; j_gene: TRBJ2-2; v_gene: TRBV19; CDR3aa: CASSSRAGAVGELFF; CDR3nt: TGTGCCAGTAGTAGCCGAGCGGGAGCCGTCGGGGAGCTGTTTTTT
abundance: few; d_gene: -; len: 14; j_gene: TRBJ2-1; v_gene: TRBV7-8; CDR3aa: CASSLGAKGNEQFF; CDR3nt: TGTGCCAGCAGCTTAGGCGCCAAAGGAAATGAGCAGTTCTTC
abundance: -; d_gene: -; len: 13; j_gene: TRBJ2-1; v_gene: TRBV15; CDR3aa: CATSPGIYNEQFF; CDR3nt: TGTGCCACCAGCCCCGGGATTTACAATGAGCAGTTCTTC
abundance: -; d_gene: -; len: 15; j_gene: TRBJ2-5; v_gene: TRBV2; CDR3aa: CASSEGVAVQETQYF; CDR3nt: TGTGCCAGCAGTGAAGGTGTAGCCGTACAAGAGACCCAGTACTTC
abundance: few; d_gene: TRBD1; len: 15; j_gene: TRBJ2-7; v_gene: TRBV7-3; CDR3aa: CASSVTGTGGAEQYF; CDR3nt: TGTGCCAGCAGCGTTACCGGGACAGGGGGAGCCGAGCAGTACTTC
abundance: -; d_gene: -; len: 12; j_gene: TRBJ2-1; v_gene: TRBV6-5; CDR3aa: CASRQSGGEQFF; CDR3nt: TGTGCCAGCAGGCAGAGCGGAGGTGAGCAGTTCTTC
abundance: -; d_gene: -; len: 12; j_gene: TRBJ2-2; v_gene: TRBV6-1; CDR3aa: CASRYFSGELFF; CDR3nt: TGTGCCAGCAGGTACTTCTCCGGGGAGCTGTTTTTT
abundance: -; d_gene: TRBD2; len: 15; j_gene: TRBJ2-1; v_gene: TRBV6-1; CDR3aa: CASNMGLAGISEQFF; CDR3nt: TGTGCCAGCAATATGGGACTAGCGGGAATAAGTGAGCAGTTCTTC
abundance: -; d_gene: TRBD2; len: 17; j_gene: TRBJ2-3; v_gene: TRBV9; CDR3aa: CASSVGLAGTSTDTQYF; CDR3nt: TGTGCCAGCAGCGTCGGACTAGCGGGGACTAGCACAGATACGCAGTATTTT
abundance: -; d_gene: -; len: 14; j_gene: TRBJ2-3; v_gene: TRBV2; CDR3aa: CASSEARHTDTQYF; CDR3nt: TGTGCCAGCAGTGAAGCGCGTCACACAGATACGCAGTATTTT
abundance: once; d_gene: TRBD2; len: 15; j_gene: TRBJ2-5; v_gene: TRBV6-1; CDR3aa: CASSEAGLVGETQYF; CDR3nt: TGTGCCAGCAGTGAAGCCGGACTAGTTGGGGAGACCCAGTACTTC
abundance: -; d_gene: TRBD2; len: 15; j_gene: TRBJ2-7; v_gene: TRBV5-1; CDR3aa: CASSPIAGGPDEQYF; CDR3nt: TGCGCCAGCAGCCCCATAGCGGGAGGGCCAGACGAGCAGTACTTC
abundance: -; d_gene: -; len: 13; j_gene: TRBJ1-1; v_gene: TRBV27; CDR3aa: CASRLAHNTEAFF; CDR3nt: TGTGCCAGCAGGCTAGCTCATAACACTGAAGCTTTCTTT
abundance: -; d_gene: -; len: 12; j_gene: TRBJ1-2; v_gene: TRBV2; CDR3aa: CASSPLSYGYTF; CDR3nt: TGTGCCAGCAGCCCCCTATCCTATGGCTACACCTTC
abundance: -; d_gene: TRBD2; len: 15; j_gene: TRBJ2-2; v_gene: TRBV5-1; CDR3aa: CASSPTSGHTGELFF; CDR3nt: TGCGCCAGCAGCCCTACTAGCGGCCACACCGGGGAGCTGTTTTTT
abundance: -; d_gene: TRBD2; len: 16; j_gene: TRBJ2-5; v_gene: TRBV11-2; CDR3aa: CASSPGTSGRAGEQYF; CDR3nt: TGTGCCAGCAGCCCCGGGACTAGCGGGAGGGCGGGGGAGCAGTACTTC
abundance: -; d_gene: -; len: 16; j_gene: TRBJ2-1; v_gene: TRBV10-3; CDR3aa: CAIRENRGGLNNEQFF; CDR3nt: TGTGCCATCAGGGAAAATAGGGGAGGTTTGAACAATGAGCAGTTCTTC
abundance: -; d_gene: -; len: 15; j_gene: TRBJ2-1; v_gene: TRBV1; CDR3aa: CTSSQSTSGRNEQFF; CDR3nt: TGCACCAGCAGCCAAAGTACTAGCGGGAGGAATGAGCAGTTCTTC
abundance: once; d_gene: -; len: 16; j_gene: TRBJ1-4; v_gene: TRBV18; CDR3aa: CASSPSQGPTNEKLFF; CDR3nt: TGTGCCAGCTCACCGAGTCAGGGACCAACTAATGAAAAACTGTTTTTT
abundance: -; d_gene: TRBD1; len: 14; j_gene: TRBJ1-1; v_gene: TRBV5-1; CDR3aa: CASSLEGADTEAFF; CDR3nt: TGCGCCAGCAGCTTGGAGGGGGCTGACACTGAAGCTTTCTTT
abundance: -; d_gene: TRBD1; len: 15; j_gene: TRBJ1-2; v_gene: TRBV14; CDR3aa: CASSQAGTANYGYTF; CDR3nt: TGTGCCAGCAGCCAAGCCGGGACAGCAAACTATGGCTACACCTTC
abundance: -; d_gene: -; len: 13; j_gene: TRBJ2-7; v_gene: TRBV14; CDR3aa: CASSQGLLLSRYF; CDR3nt: TGTGCCAGCAGCCAAGGCCTACTCCTATCGCGGTACTTC